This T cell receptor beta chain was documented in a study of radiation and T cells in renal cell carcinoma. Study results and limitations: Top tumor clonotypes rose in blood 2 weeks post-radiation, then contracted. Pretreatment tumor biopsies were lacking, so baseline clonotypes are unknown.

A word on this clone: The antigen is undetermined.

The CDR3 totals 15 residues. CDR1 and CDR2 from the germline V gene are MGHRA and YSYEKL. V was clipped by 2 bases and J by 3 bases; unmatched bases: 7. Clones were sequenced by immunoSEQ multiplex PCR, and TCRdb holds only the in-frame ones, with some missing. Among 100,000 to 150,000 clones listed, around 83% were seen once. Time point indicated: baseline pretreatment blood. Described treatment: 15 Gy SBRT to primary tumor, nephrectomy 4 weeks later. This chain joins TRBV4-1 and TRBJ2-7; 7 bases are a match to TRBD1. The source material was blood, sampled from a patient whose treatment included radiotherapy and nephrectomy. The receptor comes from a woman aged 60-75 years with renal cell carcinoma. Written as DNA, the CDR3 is TGCGCCAGCAGCCAATTTGCCAGGGGGTACTACGAGCAGTACTTC. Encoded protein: CASSQFARGYYEQYF.